A selection of T cell receptor beta chains follows, all from one sample in a study of immune cell composition in non-small cell lung cancer. The protocol was immunoSEQ multiplex PCR, while the TCRdb copy is restricted to in-frame clones and leaves out a portion. Of 2,900 or so clones in the sample, over 75% were seen once. The sample was lung tumor tissue. These receptors all come from a human donor with non-small cell lung cancer. Each CDR3 is given with its conserved first and last residue. A D gene is named only where the DNA matches it firmly. Expanded clones are given a class, and other clones once, few, many or no size at all.

D gene	clone size	V gene	J gene	CDR3 protein	CDR3 DNA
.	.	TRBV6-7	TRBJ1-3	CASSYSKRVQGSGNTIYF	TGTGCCAGCAGTTACTCGAAGAGGGTACAAGGGTCTGGAAACACCATATATTTT
.	few	TRBV9	TRBJ1-3	CASSVGTGASGNTIYF	TGTGCCAGCAGCGTAGGTACGGGTGCATCAGGAAACACCATATATTTT
.	.	TRBV23-1	TRBJ2-1	CASSQSKVRQCRNEQFF	TGCGCCAGCAGTCAATCGAAAGTCAGGCAGTGTCGGAATGAGCAGTTCTTC
TRBD1	.	TRBV4-3	TRBJ2-2	CASSPSTGSPGELFF	TGCGCCAGCAGCCCCTCGACAGGGTCTCCCGGGGAGCTGTTTTTT
TRBD1	.	TRBV6-5	TRBJ2-7	CASSYWDREYF	TGTGCCAGCAGTTACTGGGACAGGGAATACTTC
TRBD1	.	TRBV19	TRBJ1-1	CASSIQGASGTEAFF	TGTGCCAGTAGTATACAGGGGGCATCGGGCACTGAAGCTTTCTTT
.	large	TRBV5-4	TRBJ2-2	CASSLISGELFF	TGTGCCAGCAGCTTGATTAGCGGGGAGCTGTTTTTT
TRBD1	once	TRBV28	TRBJ1-1	CASSPTGTVNTEAFF	TGTGCCAGCAGCCCTACCGGGACAGTGAACACTGAAGCTTTCTTT
.	.	TRBV2	TRBJ2-2	CASTEGRPNTGELFF	TGTGCCAGCACTGAGGGCAGACCGAACACCGGGGAGCTGTTTTTT
.	few	TRBV5-1	TRBJ2-5	CASSLYQETQYF	TGCGCCAGCAGTCTGTACCAAGAGACCCAGTACTTC
.	.	TRBV10-2	TRBJ2-6	CASSDRFSGANVLTF	TGCGCCAGCAGTGACAGGTTCTCTGGGGCCAACGTCCTGACTTTC
.	.	TRBV27	TRBJ1-2	CASSCRGRGIECYGYTF	TGTGCCAGCAGTTGCCGAGGCAGGGGTATCGAGTGCTATGGCTACACCTTC
TRBD1	.	TRBV13	TRBJ2-1	CASSLSSTGGNEQFF	TGTGCCAGCAGCTTATCCTCGACAGGGGGGAATGAGCAGTTCTTC
TRBD1	.	TRBV7-9	TRBJ2-2	CASSPSTGQGFGELFF	TGTGCCAGCAGCCCCTCGACGGGACAGGGGTTCGGGGAGCTGTTTTTT
.	.	TRBV29-1	TRBJ2-6	CSVEPGTLDSGANVLTF	TGCAGCGTTGAACCCGGGACATTAGACTCTGGGGCCAACGTCCTGACTTTC
TRBD2	.	TRBV11-2	TRBJ2-3	CASSLVGGNTQYF	TGTGCCAGCAGCTTAGTGGGGGGGAATACGCAGTATTTT
.	.	TRBV5-4	TRBJ1-4	CASSLKTGEKLFF	TGTGCCAGCAGCCTAAAAACAGGGGAAAAACTGTTTTTT
.	.	TRBV27	TRBJ2-4	CASSPLAKNIQYF	TGTGCCAGCAGCCCCCTAGCCAAAAACATTCAGTACTTC
TRBD2	.	TRBV7-9	TRBJ2-7	CASSRTSGGNDEQYF	TGTGCCAGCAGCCGTACTAGCGGGGGTAACGACGAGCAGTACTTC
TRBD1	once	TRBV19	TRBJ1-2	CASSPQAQGAGYGYTF	TGTGCCAGTAGTCCCCAGGCACAGGGGGCGGGCTATGGCTACACCTTC
.	.	TRBV18	TRBJ2-5	CASSTGTQETQYF	TGTGCCAGCTCCACCGGGACACAAGAGACCCAGTACTTC
.	.	TRBV11-3	TRBJ2-5	CASSSRGGNQETQYF	TGTGCCAGCAGCTCCCGAGGCGGAAACCAAGAGACCCAGTACTTC
.	few	TRBV7-2	TRBJ1-5	CASSTLATQGHSNQPQHF	TGTGCCAGCAGCACTTTAGCAACCCAGGGACACAGCAATCAGCCCCAGCATTTT
.	.	TRBV14	TRBJ1-2	CASSHSRANYGYTF	TGTGCCAGCAGCCACAGCAGGGCCAACTATGGCTACACCTTC
.	.	TRBV4-1	TRBJ1-1	CASSQGGGAGASIAFF	TGCGCCAGCAGCCAAGGGGGAGGGGCGGGGGCATCGATTGCTTTCTTT
TRBD1	.	TRBV7-2	TRBJ2-5	CASSRMDRQETQYF	TGTGCCAGCAGCCGAATGGACAGGCAAGAGACCCAGTACTTC